The clone carrying this T cell receptor (beta chain) was detected a few times. Its target is not known. Generated by immunoSEQ multiplex PCR, the TCRdb table keeps only in-frame clones and is missing some. The sample includes about 150,000 clones, about 89% seen only once; the top ten take 3% to 3.5%. The validation cohort, a group of more than 95 subjects, included the donors and was separate from the approximately 650-subject first cohort. With V trimmed by 0 bases and J by 6 bases, 5 bases remained unmatched. CDR3 size: 15 residues. Germline V CDR1 and CDR2: SGHDN, FVKESK. This sample was included in a study of cytomegalovirus exposure and HLA in healthy donors. Study-wide results and caveats: A few CMV-associated chains proved CMV antigen-specific in vitro. First-cohort TCR clusters were later found to tend to co-occur in the 120 validation repertoires. Cytomegalovirus status was reportedly diagnosed by the classifier with high sensitivity and specificity.

This chain links TRBV14 with TRBJ2-7; 10 bases match TRBD2. Sequenced: PBMCs. This sequence was found in a woman aged 18 to 35 in good health and CMV-seropositive. For the CDR3, the DNA is TGTGCCAGCAGCCAAGATCTAGCGGGAGCGCCCGAGCAGTACTTC. As protein: CASSQDLAGAPEQYF.